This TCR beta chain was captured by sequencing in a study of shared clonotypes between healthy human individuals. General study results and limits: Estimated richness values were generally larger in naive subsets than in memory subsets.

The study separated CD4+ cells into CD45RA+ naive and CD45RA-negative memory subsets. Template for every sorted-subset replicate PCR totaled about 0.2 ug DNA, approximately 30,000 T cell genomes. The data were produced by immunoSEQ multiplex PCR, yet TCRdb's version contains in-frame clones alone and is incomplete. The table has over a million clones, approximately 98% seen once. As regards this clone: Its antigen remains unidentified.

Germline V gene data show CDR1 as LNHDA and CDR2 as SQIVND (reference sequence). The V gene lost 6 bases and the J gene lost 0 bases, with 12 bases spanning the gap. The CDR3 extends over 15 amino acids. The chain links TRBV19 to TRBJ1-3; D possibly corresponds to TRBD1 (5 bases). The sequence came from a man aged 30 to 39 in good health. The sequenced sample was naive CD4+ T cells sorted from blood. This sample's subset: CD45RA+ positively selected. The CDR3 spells CASSRRGGSGNTIYF. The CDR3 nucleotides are TGTGCCAGTAGCCGAAGGGGAGGCTCTGGAAACACCATATATTTT.